The 28 T cell receptor beta chains given below trace back to one sample, sequenced in a study of cytomegalovirus exposure and HLA in healthy donors. The PCR had 60 Vbeta and 13 Jbeta primers. Profiled with immunoSEQ multiplex PCR; TCRdb holds only in-frame clones, not every one. The sample holds about 90,000 clones; 62% are singletons and the top ten take around 5.5%. The sequenced sample consisted of PBMCs. All receptors come from a young woman in good health and CMV-seropositive.

The rearrangement uses TRBV7-6 and TRBJ1-1, with D possibly being TRBD1 (5 bases). CDR3 length: 16 amino acids. Germline V lookup: CDR1 SGHVS, CDR2 FNYEAQ. V was pared by 4 bases and J by 4 bases, with 19 bases between. The DNA of the CDR3 is TGTGCCAGCAGCTCTGGAAGGTGGGCGGGGGGCACTGAAGCTTTCTTT. This codes for CASSSGRWAGGTEAFF.

The rearrangement uses TRBV6-5 and TRBJ1-1; 8 positions agree with TRBD1. Germline values: CDR1 MNHEY, CDR2 SVGAGI. V lost 6 bases and J lost 3; bases outside the gene matches: 6. CDR3 length: 14 residues. In DNA form, the CDR3 reads TGTGCCAGCAGCGCCAGGGGGCAGGACACTGAAGCTTTCTTT. It yields the protein CASSARGQDTEAFF.

The chain is built from TRBV7-2 and TRBJ2-5; D gene uncertain. Germline values: CDR1 SGHTA, CDR2 FQGNSA. V lost 5 bases to trimming and J lost 7 bases, with 14 bases between them. This CDR3 has 13 amino acids. This CDR3 reads CASSPAVLGTQYF. In DNA, the CDR3 is TGTGCCAGCAGCCCGGCGGTATTGGGGACCCAGTACTTC.

CDR3 region: CASTPGGGGASGEQYF. CDR3 DNA sequence: TGTGCCAGCACCCCGGGGGGCGGGGGGGCCTCGGGGGAGCAGTACTTC. The chain links TRBV7-9 to TRBJ2-7; TRBD2 matches at 9 bases. Trimming at V came to 7 bases and at J to 7 bases, leaving 17 bases not matched to a gene. CDR3 length: 16 residues. Per germline, CDR1 SEHNR and CDR2 FQNEAQ (reference sequence).

V is TRBV5-6 and J is TRBJ1-5; no clear D. The CDR3 is 12 residues long. Trimming took 0 bases from V and 4 from J, leaving 2 bases between them. Germline V CDR1 and CDR2: SGHDT, YYEEEE. The CDR3 DNA reads as TGTGCCAGCAGCTTGGTAAATCAGCCCCAGCATTTT. It yields the protein CASSLVNQPQHF.

This clone turned up a few times. The V gene is TRBV7-8, the J gene TRBJ2-1; D not certain. CDR3 length: 12 amino acids. Germline CDR1 reads SGHVS; CDR2 reads FQNEAQ. Trimming removed 4 bases from V and 2 bases from J, with 3 bases in between. The chain's CDR3 is CASSSAYNEQFF. CDR3 nucleotide sequence: TGTGCCAGCAGCTCCGCCTACAATGAGCAGTTCTTC.

This clone was seen a few times. This chain uses TRBV5-1 with TRBJ1-2; possible D gene TRBD1, 6 bases. The germline V and J ends were trimmed by 0 bases and 1 base, with 7 bases remaining between them. CDR3 size: 14 residues. Per germline, CDR1 SGHRS and CDR2 YFSETQ. The CDR3 spells CASSLEDSNYGYTF. In DNA form, the CDR3 reads TGCGCCAGCAGCTTGGAGGACAGTAACTATGGCTACACCTTC.

CDR3 in DNA: TGTGCCAGCAGTCCTATACTCCTAAGGGGGAACACTGAAGCTTTCTTT. Translating gives CASSPILLRGNTEAFF. This chain uses TRBV28 with TRBJ1-1; D is possibly TRBD1 (5 bases). Germline V lookup: CDR1 MDHEN, CDR2 SYDVKM. V lost 5 bases, J lost 1 base, and 17 bases lay in between. The CDR3 has 16 amino acids.

The chain employs TRBV11-3 and TRBJ2-5; possibly TRBD1 for D (6 bases). Germline CDR1 SGHNT, CDR2 YENEEA. V was clipped by 3 bases and J by 2 bases, with 10 bases between them. This CDR3 region has 14 residues. The CDR3 spells CASSFRTDQETQYF. For the CDR3, the DNA is TGTGCCAGCAGCTTCAGGACAGATCAAGAGACCCAGTACTTC. Based on the CDR3 plus reference TRBV11-3 and TRBJ2-5, the full variable domain is EAGVVQSPRYKIIEKKQPVAFWCNPISGHNTLYWYLQNLGQGPELLIRYENEEAVDDSQLPKDRFSAERLKGVDSTLKIQPAELGDSAVYLCASSFRTDQETQYFGPGTRLLVL.

This clone turned up a few times. V usage is TRBV4-3 and J usage is TRBJ2-6; no firm D call. This CDR3 spans 16 amino acids. From germline, CDR1 is LGHNA and CDR2 YSLEER. The ends were cut back, 1 base at V and 4 bases at J, with 11 bases in the middle. CDR3 sequence (DNA): TGCGCCAGCAGCCAAGGTTCGGGTCAGGGGGCCAACGTCCTGACTTTC. Protein sequence: CASSQGSGQGANVLTF.

The CDR3 sequence: CASSAAGGGAFF. CDR3 coding DNA: TGTGCCAGCAGTGCCGCAGGGGGCGGGGCTTTCTTT. The rearrangement joins TRBV25-1 to TRBJ1-1; 8 nucleotides line up with TRBD1. CDR3 length: 12 residues. Germline V gene sequence: CDR1 MGHDK, CDR2 SYGVNS. J gave up 11 bases and V 4 bases, and 6 bases lay outside the gene matches.

A note on this clone: The junction differs from germline at one of its ends, possibly a read error. The gene calls are TRBV7-9 and TRBJ1-2; possible D gene TRBD1, 5 bases. The V gene's germline CDR1 is SEHNR and CDR2 FQNEAQ (reference sequence). The CDR3 sequence is 12 residues long. The CDR3 nucleotides are TGTTCCAGCAGCGAAGTGGGGGGTGGCTACACCTTC. As protein: CSSSEVGGGYTF.

This clone was observed a few times. The chain links TRBV27 to TRBJ2-3; the D gene is possibly TRBD1 (6 bases). Germline CDR1 MNHEY, CDR2 SMNVEV (reference sequence). Between the trimmed V and J ends, which lost 5 bases and 1 base, there was a span of 16 bases. This CDR3 contains 16 residues. The CDR3 region has the DNA TGTGCCAGCAGTCTCATACAGGGAATGGGCACAGATACGCAGTATTTT. Translating it yields CASSLIQGMGTDTQYF.

The chain joins TRBV6-5 to TRBJ2-7, with TRBD1 matching over 8 bases. Germline V gives CDR1 MNHEY, CDR2 SVGAGI. Unmatched junction bases numbered 4, after V lost 4 bases and J lost 2 bases. The CDR3 contains 14 residues. The CDR3 loop reads CASSLTGEAYEQYF. The CDR3 DNA follows: TGTGCCAGCAGTTTGACAGGGGAAGCCTACGAGCAGTACTTC.

This clone has just a few counts. V usage is TRBV4-2 and J usage is TRBJ2-1; TRBD1 matches at 8 bases. Losses at the gene ends were 0 bases for V and 5 bases for J; bases not matched to a gene: 21. The CDR3 length is 21 residues. Germline V CDR1 and CDR2: LGHNA, YNFKEQ. CDR3 protein: CASSQDRFMAAPGQVNNEQFF. The CDR3 region has the DNA TGTGCCAGCAGCCAAGATCGGTTTATGGCCGCCCCGGGACAGGTAAACAATGAGCAGTTCTTC.

The V and J genes are TRBV19 and TRBJ2-7; 9 bases line up with TRBD1. Trimming at V came to 4 bases and at J to 6 bases, leaving 4 bases not matched to a gene. This CDR3 region has 13 residues. Germline CDR1 is LNHDA and CDR2 is SQIVND (reference sequence). CDR3 sequence: CASSTTTGGEQYF. The CDR3 nucleotides read TGTGCCAGTAGTACCACGACAGGGGGCGAGCAGTACTTC.

This clone has only one observation. The J gene is TRBJ1-2, the V gene TRBV5-4; 10 nucleotides line up with TRBD1. V dropped 4 bases and J dropped 0; count of bases not matched to a gene: 9. CDR1 and CDR2 from the germline V gene are SGHNT and YYREEE (reference sequence). The CDR3 consists of 17 residues. The CDR3 coding sequence is TGTGCCAGCAGCCCGGGACAGGGGCTGAGTACTAACTATGGCTACACCTTC. The encoded protein is CASSPGQGLSTNYGYTF.

This rearrangement joins TRBV9 to TRBJ1-2, with TRBD1 matching 7 bases. CDR3 length: 16 amino acids. J gave up 2 bases and V 3 bases, and 10 bases lay outside the gene matches. The germline gives CDR1 SGDLS, CDR2 YYNGEE. CDR3 protein: CASSAGQDPMNYGYTF. Written as DNA, the CDR3 is TGTGCCAGCAGCGCCGGACAGGACCCCATGAACTATGGCTACACCTTC. The full variable domain, with the rest looked up from reference TRBV9 and TRBJ1-2, is DSGVTQTPKHLITATGQRVTLRCSPRSGDLSVYWYQQSLDQGLQFLIQYYNGEERAKGNILERFSAQQFPDLHSELNLSSLELGDSALYFCASSAGQDPMNYGYTFGSGTRLTVV.

The chain carries TRBV18 and TRBJ2-6, with D hard to call. CDR3 length: 16 residues. Germline V gives CDR1 KGHSH, CDR2 LQKENI. V was clipped by 1 base and J by 0 bases, with 7 bases between them. The CDR3 DNA reads TGTGCCAGCTCACCACAGCCATTCTCTGGGGCCAACGTCCTGACTTTC. Translation: CASSPQPFSGANVLTF.

The chain combines TRBV10-1 with TRBJ2-2; the match to TRBD1 covers 11 bases. CDR1 and CDR2 from the germline V gene are WNHNN and SYGVQD (reference sequence). V was clipped by 8 bases and J by 6 bases; unmatched bases: 5. CDR3 length: 14 residues. CDR3 DNA sequence: TGCGCCAGCCGGGGGACAGGGGGATCCGGGGAGCTGTTTTTT. Protein sequence: CASRGTGGSGELFF.

The chain employs TRBV2 and TRBJ2-5, with 8 bases that match TRBD2. Germline CDR1 reads SNHLY; CDR2 reads FYNNEI. The V gene end was trimmed by 3 bases and the J gene end by 7 bases; junction bases not matched to a gene: 19. The CDR3 is 18 residues long. The CDR3 spells CASSDVSLLTSVPTTQYF. In DNA, the CDR3 is TGTGCCAGCAGTGACGTCAGTTTGTTGACTAGCGTGCCGACGACCCAGTACTTC.

As concerns this clone: Other nucleotide sequences in the sample specify the same CDR3. The chain is built from TRBV30 and TRBJ1-5; TRBD1 is a possible D gene (6 bases). V was trimmed by 0 bases and J by 4 bases, leaving 7 bases between them. This CDR3 contains 13 residues. Germline V gene lookup returns CDR1 GTSNPN and CDR2 SVGIG (reference sequence). CDR3 bases: TGTGCCTGGAGTGTTCAGGGGAATCAGCCCCAGCATTTT. It yields the protein CAWSVQGNQPQHF. The whole variable domain, remainder taken from reference TRBV30 and TRBJ1-5, is SQTIHQWPATLVQPVGSPLSLECTVEGTSNPNLYWYRQAAGRGLQLLFYSVGIGQISSEVPQNLSASRPQDRQFILSSKKLLLSDSGFYLCAWSVQGNQPQHFGDGTRLSIL.

In its sample, this clone was seen a few times. The chain is built from TRBV5-1 and TRBJ2-7, with D possibly being TRBD2 (6 bases). This CDR3 is built from 14 residues. Trimming took 0 bases from V and 3 from J, leaving 10 bases between them. Germline V gene sequence: CDR1 SGHRS, CDR2 YFSETQ. The CDR3 bases are TGCGCCAGCAGCTTGGGGAGGGAGAACTACGAGCAGTACTTC. The encoded protein is CASSLGRENYEQYF.

This sequence joins TRBV28 and TRBJ1-6; D is uncertain. Germline V lookup: CDR1 MDHEN, CDR2 SYDVKM. V lost 2 bases to trimming and J lost 4 bases, with 6 bases between them. The CDR3 consists of 14 residues. Here the CDR3 reads CASSLRGYNSPLHF. The CDR3 DNA reads as TGTGCCAGCAGTTTACGGGGTTATAATTCACCCCTCCACTTT. The full variable domain, its missing parts supplied by reference TRBV28 and TRBJ1-6, is DVKVTQSSRYLVKRTGEKVFLECVQDMDHENMFWYRQDPGLGLRLIYFSYDVKMKEKGDIPEGYSVSREKKERFSLILESASTNQTSMYLCASSLRGYNSPLHFGNGTRLTVT.

This chain joins TRBV2 and TRBJ2-7; D ambiguous. In germline, CDR1 is SNHLY, CDR2 FYNNEI. V was shortened by 1 base and J by 6 bases, with 7 bases between the two germline ends. This CDR3 is 12 amino acids long. The CDR3 here is CASSEGPGEQYF. The CDR3 bases are TGTGCCAGCAGTGAAGGCCCGGGCGAGCAGTACTTC.

This chain links TRBV29-1 with TRBJ2-1, with 7 bases that match TRBD1. The CDR3 runs 16 residues. Germline-derived CDR1 and CDR2 are SQVTM and ANQGSEA. After removal of 2 bases from V and 1 base from J, the junction contained 8 bases not matched to a gene. CDR3 sequence reads: CSVEFGPGQSYNEQFF. In nucleotides, the CDR3 is TGCAGCGTTGAATTCGGGCCGGGACAGTCCTACAATGAGCAGTTCTTC.

The rearrangement uses TRBV7-9 and TRBJ1-1; weak D call: TRBD1 (6 bases). Germline CDR1 and CDR2: SEHNR and FQNEAQ (reference sequence). V was cut by 1 base and J by 4 bases, with 10 bases left in between. The CDR3 totals 14 residues. CDR3 loop: CASSLGVGGTEAFF. CDR3 coding DNA: TGTGCCAGCAGCTTAGGGGTAGGGGGCACTGAAGCTTTCTTT.

The chain joins TRBV29-1 to TRBJ2-2, with 7 bases matching TRBD1. Germline V gives CDR1 SQVTM, CDR2 ANQGSEA. V lost 6 bases, J lost 3 bases, and 1 base stayed unmatched. The CDR3 is 12 amino acids. CDR3 amino acids: CSVDRDTGELFF. The CDR3 nucleotides are TGCAGCGTCGACAGGGACACCGGGGAGCTGTTTTTT.